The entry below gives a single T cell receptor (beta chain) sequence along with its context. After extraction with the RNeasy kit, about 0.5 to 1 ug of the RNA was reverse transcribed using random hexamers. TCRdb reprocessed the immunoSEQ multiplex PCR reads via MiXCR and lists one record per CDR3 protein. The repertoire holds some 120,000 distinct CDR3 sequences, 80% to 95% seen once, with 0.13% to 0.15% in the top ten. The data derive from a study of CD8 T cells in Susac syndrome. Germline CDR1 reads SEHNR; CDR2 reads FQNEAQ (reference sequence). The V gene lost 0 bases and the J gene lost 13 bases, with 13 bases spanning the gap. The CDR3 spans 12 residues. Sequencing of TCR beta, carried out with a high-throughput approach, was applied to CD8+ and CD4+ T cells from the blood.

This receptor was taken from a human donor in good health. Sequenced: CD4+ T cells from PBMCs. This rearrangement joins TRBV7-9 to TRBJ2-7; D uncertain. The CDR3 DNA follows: TGTGCCAGCAGCTTAGCGCTAGGCTTTGATTACTTC. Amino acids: CASSLALGFDYF.